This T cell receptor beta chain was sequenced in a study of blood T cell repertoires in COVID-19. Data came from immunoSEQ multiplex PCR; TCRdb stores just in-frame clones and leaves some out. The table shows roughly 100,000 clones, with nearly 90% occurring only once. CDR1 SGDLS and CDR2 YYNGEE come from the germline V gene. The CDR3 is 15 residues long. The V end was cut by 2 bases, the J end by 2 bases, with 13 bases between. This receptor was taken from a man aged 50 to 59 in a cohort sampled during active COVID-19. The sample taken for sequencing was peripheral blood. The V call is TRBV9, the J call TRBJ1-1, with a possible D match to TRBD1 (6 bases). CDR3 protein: CASSVLGGLNTEAFF. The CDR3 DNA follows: TGTGCCAGCAGCGTGCTAGGGGGATTAAACACTGAAGCTTTCTTT.